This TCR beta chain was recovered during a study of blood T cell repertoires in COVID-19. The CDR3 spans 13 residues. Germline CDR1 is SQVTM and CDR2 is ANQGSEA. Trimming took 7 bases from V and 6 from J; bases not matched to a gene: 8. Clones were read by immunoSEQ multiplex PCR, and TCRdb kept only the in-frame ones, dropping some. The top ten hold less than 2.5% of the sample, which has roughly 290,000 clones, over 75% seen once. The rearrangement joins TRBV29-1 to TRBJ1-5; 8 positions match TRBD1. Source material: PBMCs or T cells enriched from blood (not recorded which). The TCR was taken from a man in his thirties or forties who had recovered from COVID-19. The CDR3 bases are TGCAGCGCTGGGGCACAGGGGGGTCAGCCCCAGCATTTT. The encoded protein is CSAGAQGGQPQHF. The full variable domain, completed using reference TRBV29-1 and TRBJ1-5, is SAVISQKPSRDICQRGTSLTIQCQVDSQVTMMFWYRQQPGQSLTLIATANQGSEATYESGFVIDKFPISRPNLTFSTLTVSNMSPEDSSIYLCSAGAQGGQPQHFGDGTRLSIL.